Listed here is a single T cell receptor beta chain. Unmatched junction bases numbered 4, after V lost 5 bases and J lost 2 bases. Germline lookup yields CDR1 MDHEN and CDR2 SYDVKM. The CDR3 loop spans 16 amino acids. Sequencing was performed with immunoSEQ multiplex PCR; in TCRdb, only in-frame clones are kept and a portion is missing. The sample contains hundreds of thousands of clones, 95% of which appear only once. These data belong to a study of shared T cell receptors in the human thymus. The receptor's source is a human donor. Sequenced input: thymocytes. This chain uses TRBV28 with TRBJ2-3, with 13 bases fitting TRBD2. The CDR3 bases are TGTGCCAGCAGTCCGGGACTAGCGGGAATCACAGATACGCAGTATTTT. Residues: CASSPGLAGITDTQYF.